Listed below are T cell receptor beta chains from one sample, sequenced in a study of blood T cell repertoires in COVID-19. Measured with immunoSEQ multiplex PCR; TCRdb has only the in-frame clones, and not every one. The sample shows some 200,000 clones, nearly 90% of them seen only once. The sequenced sample was peripheral blood. These receptors were taken from a woman under 30 who had recovered from COVID-19. CDR3s leave out the opening cysteine and the closing phenylalanine or tryptophan. The size of a clone is reported for some rows only, either as once, few or many, or as a class for expanded clones.

abundance: .
v_gene: TRBV9
j_gene: TRBJ2-1
CDR3aa: ASSQVEGDEQF

abundance: once
v_gene: TRBV4-1
j_gene: TRBJ2-1
CDR3aa: ASSQTGVGGASYNEQF

abundance: .
v_gene: TRBV7-9
j_gene: TRBJ1-4
CDR3aa: ASRNSGRGSEKLF

abundance: .
v_gene: TRBV6-5
j_gene: TRBJ1-1
CDR3aa: ASAGGNTEAF

abundance: .
v_gene: TRBV9
j_gene: TRBJ1-2
CDR3aa: ASTDTGGNYGYT

abundance: .
v_gene: TRBV27
j_gene: TRBJ2-7
CDR3aa: ASSFPAGTGISYEQY

abundance: .
v_gene: TRBV19
j_gene: TRBJ1-5
CDR3aa: ASSIDGGSNQPQH

abundance: .
v_gene: TRBV18
j_gene: TRBJ1-1
CDR3aa: ASSPPRQGIMNTEAF

abundance: .
v_gene: TRBV3-1/TRBV3-2
j_gene: TRBJ2-3
CDR3aa: ASSHELWTDTQY

abundance: .
v_gene: TRBV6-2/TRBV6-3
j_gene: TRBJ1-2
CDR3aa: ASSYVTRAGVYGYT

abundance: few
v_gene: TRBV12-3/TRBV12-4
j_gene: TRBJ1-5
CDR3aa: ASSLVVNQPQH

abundance: .
v_gene: TRBV4-1
j_gene: TRBJ2-1
CDR3aa: ASSQVDGTYNEQF

abundance: .
v_gene: TRBV7-2
j_gene: TRBJ1-5
CDR3aa: ASSLAPDNQPQH

abundance: .
v_gene: TRBV2
j_gene: TRBJ1-2
CDR3aa: ASRDRQTSYGYT

abundance: few
v_gene: TRBV19
j_gene: TRBJ1-2
CDR3aa: ASSIVATGIYGYT

abundance: .
v_gene: TRBV10-2
j_gene: TRBJ2-3
CDR3aa: ASSTVYTDTQY

abundance: few
v_gene: TRBV6-6
j_gene: TRBJ1-3
CDR3aa: ASSHQGQANSGNTIY

abundance: few
v_gene: TRBV10-3
j_gene: TRBJ1-6
CDR3aa: ATRGGDEWGRSSPLH

abundance: .
v_gene: TRBV12-3/TRBV12-4
j_gene: TRBJ2-4
CDR3aa: ASSSGLNIQY

abundance: once
v_gene: TRBV6-2/TRBV6-3
j_gene: TRBJ1-1
CDR3aa: ASSRGQVNTEAF

abundance: .
v_gene: TRBV6-5
j_gene: TRBJ1-1
CDR3aa: ASSPFGVEKAF

abundance: .
v_gene: TRBV19
j_gene: TRBJ1-2
CDR3aa: ASSIRTGGVGYT

abundance: .
v_gene: TRBV3-1/TRBV3-2
j_gene: TRBJ2-2
CDR3aa: ASSLLVVAGVYGELF

abundance: .
v_gene: TRBV7-9
j_gene: TRBJ1-4
CDR3aa: ASSWGDDRLF

abundance: .
v_gene: TRBV5-4
j_gene: TRBJ2-3
CDR3aa: ASSSPSGTSTDTQY

abundance: few
v_gene: TRBV7-2
j_gene: TRBJ1-5
CDR3aa: ASSDRENNQPQH

abundance: .
v_gene: TRBV5-1
j_gene: TRBJ1-2
CDR3aa: ASSFVEANYGYT

abundance: .
v_gene: TRBV4-3
j_gene: TRBJ2-1
CDR3aa: ASSQDSGLAGVNEQF

abundance: .
v_gene: TRBV7-8
j_gene: TRBJ1-3
CDR3aa: ASSREQAGNTIY

abundance: .
v_gene: TRBV19
j_gene: TRBJ1-1
CDR3aa: ASIGRGNTEAF

abundance: .
v_gene: TRBV4-2
j_gene: TRBJ1-2
CDR3aa: ASSHNGRSQGGYT

abundance: .
v_gene: TRBV11-3
j_gene: TRBJ2-5
CDR3aa: ASSLDGEAPAWGETQY

abundance: few
v_gene: TRBV20-1
j_gene: TRBJ1-2
CDR3aa: SAQSAYGYT

abundance: .
v_gene: TRBV11-2
j_gene: TRBJ2-7
CDR3aa: ASSSGQGYLYEQY

abundance: few
v_gene: TRBV9
j_gene: TRBJ1-3
CDR3aa: ASSARTGSSGNTIY

abundance: .
v_gene: TRBV7-9
j_gene: TRBJ2-1
CDR3aa: ASSLEGGTYNEQF

abundance: .
v_gene: TRBV19
j_gene: TRBJ2-3
CDR3aa: ASSFTGVRTDTQY

abundance: .
v_gene: TRBV5-4
j_gene: TRBJ1-2
CDR3aa: ASSSMTGNYGYT

abundance: .
v_gene: TRBV3-1/TRBV3-2
j_gene: TRBJ2-7
CDR3aa: ASSPRFSGTWVVEQY

abundance: .
v_gene: TRBV6-5
j_gene: TRBJ1-5
CDR3aa: ASSPTGGHQPQH